The 15 T cell receptor beta chains reported below all come from one sample, sequenced in a study of CD8 T cells in Susac syndrome. Random hexamers served to reverse transcribe roughly 0.5 to 1 ug RNA. TCRdb independently ran MiXCR on the immunoSEQ multiplex PCR reads; one entry per CDR3 protein. The profile covers roughly 400,000 distinct CDR3 sequences, with around 85% appearing a single time and approximately 0.12% taken by the ten largest. The sample was CD8+ T cells from PBMCs. These receptors all stem from a human donor with multiple sclerosis.

This clonotype came up a few times. The rearrangement links TRBV19 to TRBJ1-1; D is unclear. CDR3 length: 13 amino acids. Germline V gives CDR1 LNHDA, CDR2 SQIVND (reference sequence). Trimming stripped 5 bases from V and 0 bases from J, with 7 bases between. The CDR3: CASSPPLNTEAFF. Written as DNA, the CDR3 is TGTGCCAGTAGTCCCCCCCTGAACACTGAAGCTTTCTTT.

As DNA, the CDR3 is TGTGCCTGGAGTAGGGCGGCCGGCAACACTGAAGCTTTCTTT. Encoded protein: CAWSRAAGNTEAFF. This rearrangement joins TRBV30 to TRBJ1-1; D remains ambiguous. The CDR3 runs 14 residues. CDR1 and CDR2 from the germline V gene are GTSNPN and SVGIG (reference sequence). Between the trimmed V and J ends, which lost 2 bases and 2 bases, there was a span of 12 bases.

The chain couples TRBV27 to TRBJ1-1; D uncertain. The germline V and J ends were trimmed by 0 bases and 3 bases, with 8 bases remaining between them. Germline V gene sequence: CDR1 MNHEY, CDR2 SMNVEV (reference sequence). The CDR3 consists of 14 residues. DNA for the CDR3: TGTGCCAGCAGTTTATCGAATGTCGACACTGAAGCTTTCTTT. It specifies CASSLSNVDTEAFF.

The chain combines TRBV19 with TRBJ2-1; tentatively, D is TRBD2 (6 bases). Trimming stripped 5 bases from V and 8 bases from J, with 25 bases between. Looked up from germline, CDR1 is LNHDA and CDR2 is SQIVND (reference sequence). The CDR3 runs to 17 residues. The CDR3 sequence: CASSREGPGGVLDEQFF. In DNA form, the CDR3 reads TGTGCCAGTAGTCGCGAGGGACCGGGCGGGGTTTTGGATGAGCAGTTCTTC.

This clonotype was seen a few times. The chain employs TRBV6-5 and TRBJ2-5; D possibly corresponds to TRBD2 (6 bases). Germline-derived CDR1 and CDR2 are MNHEY and SVGAGI. CDR3 length: 14 amino acids. V was cut by 0 bases and J by 5 bases, with 10 bases left in between. CDR3 amino acids: CASSYSSGGETQYF. In DNA, the CDR3 is TGTGCCAGCAGTTACTCGAGTGGGGGGGAGACCCAGTACTTC.

Comments on this clonotype: A junction boundary mismatches the germline segment, possibly from a read error. The chain joins TRBV20-1 to TRBJ2-1; 15 nucleotides agree with TRBD2. This CDR3 has 16 residues. CDR1 DFQATT and CDR2 SNEGSKA come from the germline V gene (reference sequence). The CDR3 sequence is CSAITWGLAGGNEQLF. In DNA, the CDR3 is TGCAGTGCCATCACATGGGGACTAGCGGGAGGAAATGAGCAGCTCTTC.

The V and J genes are TRBV6-2 or TRBV6-3 and TRBJ2-3; D possibly uses TRBD1 or TRBD2 (6 bases each). Trimming stripped 4 bases from V and 2 bases from J, with 37 bases between. The CDR3 length is 23 residues. Germline V gives CDR1 MNHEY, CDR2 SVGEGT. In nucleotides, the CDR3 is TGTGCCAGCAGTTGGGGGGCCCGGACCGAAGGGGCGGGTCTATGGTCCTACACAGATACGCAGTATTTT. It is translated as CASSWGARTEGAGLWSYTDTQYF.

This chain connects TRBV5-1 to TRBJ2-3; TRBD1 or TRBD2 may be the D gene (5 bases each). The CDR3 runs 15 residues. Germline-derived CDR1 and CDR2 are SGHRS and YFSETQ. Trimming shortened V by 3 bases and J by 0 bases, and 11 bases separated the two germline ends. As DNA, the CDR3 is TGCGCCAGCAGCTGGGACGGCACCAGCACAGATACGCAGTATTTT. This translates into CASSWDGTSTDTQYF. The entire variable domain, with the rest obtained from reference TRBV5-1 and TRBJ2-3, is as follows: KAGVTQTPRYLIKTRGQQVTLSCSPISGHRSVSWYQQTPGQGLQFLFEYFSETQRNKGNFPGRFSGRQFSNSRSEMNVSTLELGDSALYLCASSWDGTSTDTQYFGPGTRLTVL.

The chain combines TRBV13 with TRBJ2-3, with 7 bases lining up with TRBD2. Germline loops: CDR1 PRHDT, CDR2 FYEKMQ (reference sequence). With V trimmed by 5 bases and J by 0 bases, 5 bases remained unmatched. The CDR3 is 15 residues long. Here the CDR3 reads CASSPELASTDTQYF. CDR3 bases: TGTGCCAGCAGCCCCGAACTAGCGAGCACAGATACGCAGTATTTT.

This clonotype was picked up one time. This rearrangement joins TRBV19 to TRBJ2-1, with D perhaps TRBD2 (6 bases). Germline CDR1 reads LNHDA; CDR2 reads SQIVND (reference sequence). The CDR3 is 15 residues long. Trimming pared 3 bases from V and 2 bases from J, leaving 11 bases between. CDR3 sequence reads: CASSIPGDPYNEQFF. CDR3 nucleotides: TGTGCCAGTAGTATCCCGGGAGATCCCTACAATGAGCAGTTCTTC.

This clonotype was counted between two and nine times. This chain links TRBV12-3 or TRBV12-4 with TRBJ1-1; tentatively, D is TRBD1 (5 bases). V was pared by 4 bases and J by 7 bases, with 16 bases between. The CDR3 length is 14 residues. Written as DNA, the CDR3 is TGTGCCAGCAGTTCTCCTTCCGGGGCAAATGAAGCTTTCTTT. Translation: CASSSPSGANEAFF.

The chain recombines TRBV4-1 with TRBJ2-7; D not resolved. V was pared by 1 base and J by 1 base, with 11 bases between. Germline-derived CDR1 and CDR2 are MGHRA and YSYEKL. The CDR3 runs to 15 residues. CDR3 coding DNA: TGCGCCAGCAGCCAAGGGGCGCTAACATCCTACGAGCAGTACTTC. As protein: CASSQGALTSYEQYF.

The gene calls are TRBV9 and TRBJ2-5; D is ambiguous. V was pared by 0 bases and J by 4 bases, with 13 bases between. CDR1 is SGDLS and CDR2 is YYNGEE in the germline V gene. CDR3 size: 15 residues. This chain's CDR3 is CASSVAGLLSETQYF. In DNA form, the CDR3 reads TGTGCCAGCAGCGTAGCGGGCCTACTTTCAGAGACCCAGTACTTC.

This rearrangement joins TRBV3-1 to TRBJ2-1; D not certain. V was clipped by 4 bases and J by 8 bases, with 15 bases between them. The CDR3 runs 14 residues. Germline lookup yields CDR1 LGHDT and CDR2 YNNKEL (reference sequence). The CDR3, as DNA: TGTGCCAGCAGCCCCCTTCTGTGGTATCATGAGCAGTTCTTC. Its translation: CASSPLLWYHEQFF.

The chain couples TRBV20-1 to TRBJ2-3; 7 positions agree with TRBD1. V was pared by 3 bases and J by 6 bases, with 24 bases of the junction left unmatched. In germline, CDR1 is DFQATT, CDR2 SNEGSKA (reference sequence). The CDR3 totals 19 residues. CDR3 in amino acids: CSARVGTDPSMDPGDTQYF. As DNA, the CDR3 is TGCAGTGCTAGGGTGGGGACAGACCCCTCAATGGATCCTGGGGATACGCAGTATTTT.